Presented here are 12 T cell receptor beta chains from one specimen sequenced in a study of post-analysis software for immune sequencing data. General study points: There were roughly 5 TRBV segments more frequent in patients than controls, and TRBV5-6, TRBV5-1 and TRBV20-1 were among them.

No antigen has been identified for these receptors. Incorporated into the TCR beta cDNA libraries were unique molecular identifiers, which served to reduce PCR and sequencing biases. TCRdb passed the PCR reads through MiXCR, listing each CDR3 protein once. The sample consists of approximately 400,000 distinct CDR3 sequences, less than 40% of them appearing once. Sequencing used blood. The receptors were gathered from a girl aged 5 to 17 with multiple sclerosis.

There are a few counts of this clonotype. The chain recombines TRBV12-3 or TRBV12-4 with TRBJ1-5; possible D gene TRBD1, 5 bases. V was pared by 1 base and J by 5 bases, with 12 bases between. This CDR3 is built from 15 residues. The CDR3 DNA sequence: TGTGCCAGCAGTTTAGGGCAGGGTGGTGATCAGCCCCAGCATTTT. It codes for CASSLGQGGDQPQHF.

The chain employs TRBV4-2 and TRBJ1-1; TRBD1 is a possible D gene (6 bases). Between the trimmed V and J ends, which lost 3 bases and 4 bases, there was a span of 12 bases. The germline V gene has CDR1 LGHNA and CDR2 YNFKEQ. CDR3 length equals 14 residues. Here the CDR3 reads CASSHNRAGTEAFF. The CDR3 DNA follows: TGTGCCAGCAGCCACAACAGGGCGGGCACTGAAGCTTTCTTT.

This clonotype appeared many times. The CDR3 sequence is CASSTPDAALYYEQYF. Here the CDR3 DNA reads TGTGCCAGCAGCACCCCTGACGCGGCCTTGTATTACGAGCAGTACTTC. The V and J genes are TRBV7-9 and TRBJ2-7; D remains unclear. V was pared by 5 bases and J by 4 bases, with 21 bases between. CDR1 is SEHNR, CDR2 FQNEAQ, per germline (reference sequence). The CDR3 is made up of 16 amino acids. The full variable domain, with the rest looked up from reference TRBV7-9 and TRBJ2-7, is DTGVSQNPRHKITKRGQNVTFRCDPISEHNRLYWYRQTLGQGPEFLTYFQNEAQLEKSRLLSDRFSAERPKGSFSTLEIQRTEQGDSAMYLCASSTPDAALYYEQYFGPGTRLTVT.

The chain links TRBV12-3 or TRBV12-4 to TRBJ2-1, with 8 nucleotides matching TRBD1. This CDR3 region has 17 residues. V shed 5 bases and J 7 bases; nucleotides not matched to a gene: 16. CDR3 protein: CASSQNPGQVGDNEQFF. The CDR3 nucleotides are TGTGCCAGCAGTCAAAATCCGGGACAGGTGGGGGATAATGAGCAGTTCTTC.

This clonotype has only a few counts. The chain joins TRBV20-1 to TRBJ2-3; the D gene is possibly TRBD2 (7 bases). V was trimmed by 5 bases and J by 5 bases, leaving 17 bases between them. Germline CDR1 is DFQATT and CDR2 is SNEGSKA (reference sequence). CDR3 length: 14 residues. The CDR3 nucleotides read TGCAGTGCTGACCGGGGGGCAGGTCAAGATACGCAGTATTTT. Translated: CSADRGAGQDTQYF.

This clonotype was counted a few times. The chain combines TRBV12-3 or TRBV12-4 with TRBJ1-2; D gene uncertain. The V gene lost 3 bases and the J gene lost 6 bases, with 14 bases spanning the gap. The CDR3 consists of 14 residues. The CDR3 bases are TGTGCCAGCAGTTTGCAAGGCTTGGAGGATGGCTACACCTTC. It encodes CASSLQGLEDGYTF.

The chain links TRBV9 to TRBJ1-1; no clear D. The CDR3 has 15 amino acids. Germline CDR1 and CDR2: SGDLS and YYNGEE. Trimming removed 0 bases at V and 1 base at J, with 10 bases between. Here the CDR3 reads CASSVDPLGNTEAFF. The DNA for the CDR3 is TGTGCCAGCAGCGTAGACCCGTTGGGGAACACTGAAGCTTTCTTT.

This clonotype was seen many times. J is TRBJ1-2 and V is TRBV7-2; 9 bases line up with TRBD1. CDR3 length: 14 residues. V was pared by 1 base and J by 8 bases, with 5 bases of the junction left unmatched. Germline CDR1 SGHTA, CDR2 FQGNSA. The CDR3 loop reads CASSLGQGGFGYTF. CDR3 nucleotide sequence: TGTGCCAGCAGCTTAGGACAGGGGGGTTTCGGCTACACCTTC.

This clonotype was counted a few times. The J gene is TRBJ2-1, the V gene TRBV5-1; D perhaps matches TRBD2 (6 bases). This CDR3 is built from 14 residues. The germline V gene encodes CDR1 SGHRS and CDR2 YFSETQ. Trimming removed 5 bases at V and 0 bases at J, with 9 bases between. CDR3 amino acids: CASSGGNSYNEQFF. The CDR3 nucleotides read TGCGCCAGCAGTGGGGGGAACTCCTACAATGAGCAGTTCTTC.

The CDR3 region is CASSLRGRGYTF. Here the CDR3 DNA reads TGTGCCAGCAGTTTAAGGGGCCGCGGCTACACCTTC. This chain joins TRBV27 and TRBJ1-2; TRBD1 might be the D (5 bases). The CDR3 contains 12 residues. The germline CDR1 and CDR2 sequences are MNHEY and SMNVEV (reference sequence). Trimming took 2 bases from V and 8 from J, leaving 9 bases between them.

This chain links TRBV4-2 with TRBJ2-1, with 9 positions matching TRBD2. The CDR3 spans 20 residues. Germline-derived CDR1 and CDR2 are LGHNA and YNFKEQ. Trimming took 1 base from V and 0 from J; bases not matched to a gene: 13. DNA of the CDR3: TGTGCCAGCAGCCAAGTTGCGCGGGGGGGCGGTTTTAGCTCCTACAATGAGCAGTTCTTC. This encodes CASSQVARGGGFSSYNEQFF.

The sample holds a few counts of this clonotype. J is TRBJ2-3 and V is TRBV4-3, with 15 bases identical to TRBD2. There are 17 residues in the CDR3. Germline CDR1 LGHNA, CDR2 YSLEER. The junction had 6 bases not matched to a gene; V was cut back by 2 bases and J by 6 bases. CDR3: CASSQLTGTSGGDTQYF. CDR3 nucleotide sequence: TGCGCCAGCAGCCAACTAACCGGGACTAGCGGGGGGGATACGCAGTATTTT.